This TCR beta chain stems from a study of Ad26.COV2.S vaccination and SARS-CoV-2 variants. This clone was recorded only once. Stated treatment: roughly 20 received Ad26.COV2.S at low or high dose, single or two shots; 5 received placebo; per-sample allocation not given. Sampling occurred on day 63 after the first vaccine or placebo injection. Here immunoSEQ multiplex PCR was the method, and the copy in TCRdb shows in-frame clones only, minus some. Of about 480,000 clones detected, around 88% appear once; the ten largest clones hold roughly 13%. The CDR3 length is 15 residues. Germline CDR1 reads LGHNA; CDR2 reads YSLEER. V dropped 1 base and J dropped 8; count of bases not matched to a gene: 2.

The chain has TRBV4-3 and TRBJ2-1, with 13 bases identical to TRBD2. This specimen was peripheral blood, taken in a trial of Ad26.COV2.S vaccine versus placebo. The receptor was derived from a person between 18 and 59 years old who received the Ad26.COV2.S COVID-19 vaccine or a placebo. DNA of the CDR3: TGCGCCAGCAGCCAAGGACTAGCGGGAGGCTATGAGCAGTTCTTC. The encoded protein is CASSQGLAGGYEQFF.